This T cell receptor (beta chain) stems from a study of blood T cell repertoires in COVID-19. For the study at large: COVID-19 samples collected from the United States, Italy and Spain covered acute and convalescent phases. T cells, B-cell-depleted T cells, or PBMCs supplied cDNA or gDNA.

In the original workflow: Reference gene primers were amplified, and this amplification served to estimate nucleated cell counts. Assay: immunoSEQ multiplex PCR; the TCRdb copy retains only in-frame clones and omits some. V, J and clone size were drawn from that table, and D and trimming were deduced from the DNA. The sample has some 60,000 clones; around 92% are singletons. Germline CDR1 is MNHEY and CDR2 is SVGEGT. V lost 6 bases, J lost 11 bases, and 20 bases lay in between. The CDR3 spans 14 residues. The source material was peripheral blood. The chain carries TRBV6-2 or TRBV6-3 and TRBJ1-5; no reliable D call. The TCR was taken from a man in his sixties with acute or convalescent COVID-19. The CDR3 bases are TGTGCCAGCAGCCTGCTAAAGACACCCTCCTCCCAGCATTTT. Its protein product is CASSLLKTPSSQHF.